This TCR beta chain is drawn from a study of shared clonotypes between healthy human individuals. Sequencing was at deep level. Clones were sequenced by immunoSEQ multiplex PCR, and TCRdb holds only the in-frame ones, with some missing. The data show 1.5 million to 1.9 million clones, around 98% seen once. CDR3 size: 16 residues. Trimming stripped 7 bases from V and 1 base from J, with 20 bases between. In germline, CDR1 is SNHLY, CDR2 FYNNEI. The donors were all Caucasian adults (living in Nashville, Tennessee). The TCR originated in a man aged 25 to 45 in good health. Sequencing input: naive CD4+ T cells sorted from blood. The sample's subset: CD45RA+ positively selected. The V call is TRBV2, the J call TRBJ2-7; perhaps TRBD2 as D (6 bases). CDR3 sequence reads: CASTEPNGDSSYEQYF. The CDR3 nucleotides read TGTGCCAGCACCGAACCTAATGGGGACTCATCCTACGAGCAGTACTTC.